This entry lists 8 T cell receptor beta chains sequenced from one sample in a study of blood T cell repertoires in COVID-19. The assay was immunoSEQ multiplex PCR, and TCRdb's table has in-frame clones only and misses some. Of some 380,000 clones in the sample, approximately 80% were seen once. The sequencing sample was made of peripheral blood. These receptors were obtained from a human donor with acute or convalescent COVID-19. The donor label of this sample is uncertain.

The chain carries TRBV18 and TRBJ1-4; 7 bases line up with TRBD1. Losses at the gene ends were 4 bases for V and 8 bases for J; bases not matched to a gene: 13. Per germline, CDR1 KGHSH and CDR2 LQKENI. This CDR3 has 16 amino acids. The CDR3 coding sequence is TGTGCCAGCTCACAACCCAAGGGGGCGCAGGACGAAAAACTGTTTTTT. Translating gives CASSQPKGAQDEKLFF.

This clone was observed a handful of times. The chain employs TRBV12-3 or TRBV12-4 and TRBJ1-6; D is ambiguous. There are 13 residues in the CDR3. The germline V and J ends were trimmed by 6 bases and 6 bases, with 9 bases remaining between them. CDR3 amino acids: CASRARLNSPLHF. The CDR3 nucleotides are TGTGCCAGCAGGGCCAGACTTAATTCACCCCTCCACTTT.

This rearrangement joins TRBV28 to TRBJ2-3; 9 nucleotides agree with TRBD1. J lost 4 bases, V lost 7 bases, and 6 bases had no gene match. CDR1 and CDR2 from the germline V gene are MDHEN and SYDVKM. This CDR3 comprises 14 residues. CDR3 residues: CASTDTGGADTQYF. For the CDR3, the DNA is TGTGCCAGCACTGACACAGGGGGCGCAGATACGCAGTATTTT.

The V gene is TRBV2, the J gene TRBJ1-5; D remains unclear. This CDR3 spans 14 amino acids. Germline V gene data show CDR1 as SNHLY and CDR2 as FYNNEI. Deletions cut 7 bases from V and 6 bases from J, with 16 bases between. This CDR3 reads CASNGEGRFQPQHF. The CDR3 DNA reads TGTGCCAGCAACGGGGAAGGCCGGTTTCAGCCCCAGCATTTT.

The J gene is TRBJ1-4, the V gene TRBV28; no definite D call. V was trimmed by 6 bases and J by 0 bases, leaving 11 bases between them. CDR3 size: 15 residues. Germline assignment: CDR1 MDHEN and CDR2 SYDVKM. The CDR3 here is CASSLIGATNEKLFF. DNA of the CDR3: TGTGCCAGCAGCCTAATCGGGGCAACTAATGAAAAACTGTTTTTT.

This chain uses TRBV6-1 with TRBJ1-1; D is unclear. The V gene lost 0 bases and the J gene lost 5 bases, with 7 bases spanning the gap. Looked up from germline, CDR1 is MNHNS and CDR2 is SASEGT. The CDR3 has 13 residues. The chain's CDR3 is CASSEAFPTEAFF. The CDR3, as DNA: TGTGCCAGCAGTGAAGCCTTTCCGACTGAAGCTTTCTTT.

The chain joins TRBV7-2 to TRBJ2-3, with 9 bases matching TRBD1. This CDR3 contains 16 residues. Germline CDR1 is SGHTA and CDR2 is FQGNSA. J was trimmed by 4 bases and V by 1 base; bases with no gene match: 6. The CDR3 bases are TGTGCCAGCAGCTTAGTGGGCACAGGGGGCCCAGATACGCAGTATTTT. Encoded protein: CASSLVGTGGPDTQYF.

The gene calls are TRBV9 and TRBJ2-7; D unclear. This CDR3 has 14 amino acids. V shed 4 bases and J shed 4 bases, with 15 bases lying between them. Germline V gene lookup returns CDR1 SGDLS and CDR2 YYNGEE. The CDR3 region has the DNA TGTGCCAGCAGCCCAACAACCTTGATTTACGAGCAGTACTTC. Amino acid sequence: CASSPTTLIYEQYF.